The rows below give T cell receptor beta chains drawn from one sample of a study of blood T cell repertoires in COVID-19. Only in-frame clones appear in the TCRdb table, and some are missing; sequencing was by immunoSEQ multiplex PCR. The sample shows approximately 100,000 clones, about 85% of them seen only once. Sample: peripheral blood. The receptors shown here come from a man older than 75 with acute or convalescent COVID-19. The CDR3 runs from the conserved cysteine through the conserved F or W. The order of the fields is CDR3 protein, CDR3 DNA, J gene, clone size, V gene, D gene, CDR3 length. A D gene is named only where the DNA matches it firmly. The size field is filled for only some rows; it gives once, few, many or a size class.

CASSIDQQGPYNEQFF TGTGCCAGTAGTATAGATCAACAGGGGCCTTACAATGAGCAGTTCTTC TRBJ2-1 . TRBV19 TRBD1 16
CASSLSGGGYNEQFF TGCGCCAGCAGCTTGTCGGGAGGGGGATACAATGAGCAGTTCTTC TRBJ2-1 . TRBV5-1 TRBD2 15
CASSPVSGSSYEQYF TGCGCCAGCAGCCCCGTTAGCGGGAGCTCTTACGAGCAGTACTTC TRBJ2-7 . TRBV4-1 TRBD2 15
CASSTQQGEAFF TGTGCCAGTAGTACCCAACAGGGGGAAGCTTTCTTT TRBJ1-1 . TRBV19 TRBD1 12
CASSLQGFNEKLFF TGTGCCAGCAGCTTGCAGGGATTTAATGAAAAACTGTTTTTT TRBJ1-4 . TRBV5-5 . 14
CATSDLAGGDNEQFF TGTGCCACCAGTGACCTAGCGGGAGGCGACAATGAGCAGTTCTTC TRBJ2-1 . TRBV24-1 TRBD2 15
CASRRLGQGAFEQYF TGTGCCAGCAGACGGTTGGGACAGGGGGCTTTCGAGCAGTACTTC TRBJ2-7 . TRBV5-8 TRBD1 15
CASSFGLARHNEQFF TGTGCCAGCAGCTTTGGACTAGCCCGCCACAATGAGCAGTTCTTC TRBJ2-1 . TRBV11-2 TRBD2 15
CAWSVTGSSYNSPLHF TGTGCCTGGAGTGTAACAGGGAGCTCCTATAATTCACCCCTCCACTTT TRBJ1-6 . TRBV30 . 16
CASSQGGLQETQYF TGTGCCAGCAGCCAGGGAGGGCTCCAAGAGACCCAGTACTTC TRBJ2-5 . TRBV28 TRBD2 14
CASSEAPRGQGEQYF TGTGCCAGCAGTGAAGCGCCCAGGGGGCAAGGCGAGCAGTACTTC TRBJ2-7 . TRBV2 TRBD1 15
CASKQAGGLNEQFF TGTGCCAGCAAACAGGCGGGAGGGCTCAATGAGCAGTTCTTC TRBJ2-1 . TRBV25-1 TRBD2 14
CASSDGGAGSTDTQYF TGCGCCAGCAGTGATGGGGGGGCAGGCAGCACAGATACGCAGTATTTT TRBJ2-3 . TRBV10-1 . 16
CASSLTSGSSYNEQFF TGTGCCAGCAGCTTAACTAGCGGGAGCTCCTACAATGAGCAGTTCTTC TRBJ2-1 . TRBV5-5 TRBD2 16
CASTSGQGAGSGGYTF TGTGCCAGTACCTCGGGACAGGGGGCTGGGTCTGGCGGCTACACCTTC TRBJ1-2 few TRBV19 TRBD1 16
CASSSMGQTTDTQYF TGTGCCAGCAGCTCCATGGGACAAACCACAGATACGCAGTATTTT TRBJ2-3 . TRBV5-8 . 15
CASSQSRTGVYEQYF TGCGCCAGCAGTCAATCCCGCACAGGGGTCTACGAGCAGTACTTC TRBJ2-7 . TRBV23-1 TRBD1 15
CASSPTGYGHEKLFF TGTGCCAGCAGTCCGACAGGGTATGGCCATGAAAAACTGTTTTTT TRBJ1-4 . TRBV27 TRBD1 15
CASKDRLGQPQHF TGTGCCAGCAAAGACAGGCTGGGTCAGCCCCAGCATTTT TRBJ1-5 . TRBV12-3/TRBV12-4 . 13
CASSVDDSGTRHHNEQFF TGTGCCAGCAGCGTAGATGATAGCGGGACTAGACATCACAATGAGCAGTTCTTC TRBJ2-1 . TRBV9 TRBD2 18
CASNRQQYEQYF TGTGCCAGCAACCGACAGCAGTACGAGCAGTACTTC TRBJ2-7 few TRBV2 . 12
CASSQGQGANQPQHF TGCGCCAGCAGTCAAGGACAGGGGGCCAATCAGCCCCAGCATTTT TRBJ1-5 . TRBV5-1 TRBD1 15
CARQGLNTEAFF TGTGCCAGGCAGGGCCTGAACACTGAAGCTTTCTTT TRBJ1-1 . TRBV19 . 12
CASSLLFGATNEKLFF TGTGCCAGCAGCTTACTTTTCGGGGCAACTAATGAAAAACTGTTTTTT TRBJ1-4 once TRBV7-2 . 16
CASSFLPGTQNTEAFF TGCGCCAGCAGCTTTCTCCCCGGGACACAGAACACTGAAGCTTTCTTT TRBJ1-1 . TRBV5-1 . 16
CATQTPGGYGYTF TGTGCCACCCAAACCCCGGGGGGCTATGGCTACACCTTC TRBJ1-2 few TRBV6-5 . 13
CASSERGATNEKLFF TGTGCCAGCAGCGAACGGGGGGCAACTAATGAAAAACTGTTTTTT TRBJ1-4 . TRBV9 . 15
CASSLDGQGAEQYF TGTGCCAGCAGCTTAGACGGACAGGGTGCAGAGCAGTACTTC TRBJ2-7 . TRBV7-2 TRBD1 14
CSVALPGNYGYTF TGCAGCGTTGCGCTGCCCGGGAACTATGGCTACACCTTC TRBJ1-2 . TRBV29-1 . 13
CASSYSTTGKATNEKLFF TGTGCCAGCAGTTACTCGACGACAGGGAAGGCAACTAATGAAAAACTGTTTTTT TRBJ1-4 . TRBV6-2/TRBV6-3 TRBD1 18
CASSSVSYEQYF TGTGCCAGCAGTAGCGTCTCCTACGAGCAGTACTTC TRBJ2-7 few TRBV7-9 . 12
CASSRGFYNEQFF TGTGCCAGCAGCCGAGGCTTTTACAATGAGCAGTTCTTC TRBJ2-1 once TRBV7-3 . 13
CASSLHRGPTNEKLFF TGTGCCAGCAGTTTACACAGGGGCCCAACTAATGAAAAACTGTTTTTT TRBJ1-4 few TRBV27 TRBD1 16
CASSYAPLDSISTDTQYF TGTGCCAGCAGCTATGCCCCACTAGATTCGATCAGCACAGATACGCAGTATTTT TRBJ2-3 . TRBV7-3 . 18
CASSVGAGTSYNEQFF TGTGCCAGCAGCGTTGGGGCGGGAACGTCGTACAATGAGCAGTTCTTC TRBJ2-1 . TRBV9 . 16
CAWSVQLPSGNTIYF TGTGCCTGGAGTGTACAGTTACCGTCTGGAAACACCATATATTTT TRBJ1-3 . TRBV30 . 15
CASSLGSVNTEAFF TGTGCCAGCAGCCTCGGGTCCGTGAACACTGAAGCTTTCTTT TRBJ1-1 . TRBV11-3 . 14
CASSYSRAEAFF TGTGCCAGCAGTTACTCCAGGGCTGAAGCTTTCTTT TRBJ1-1 . TRBV6-2/TRBV6-3 . 12
CASSQTGTGRNEKLFF TGTGCCAGCAGTCAGACCGGGACAGGGCGTAATGAAAAACTGTTTTTT TRBJ1-4 . TRBV5-6 TRBD1 16
CASTTGILNEKLFF TGTGCCAGCACCACGGGAATTCTTAATGAAAAACTGTTTTTT TRBJ1-4 once TRBV21-1 . 14
CASSPGTGGDTQYF TGCGCCAGCAGTCCCGGGACAGGGGGCGATACGCAGTATTTT TRBJ2-3 . TRBV10-1 TRBD1 14
CASSYLAGGSSYNEQFF TGTGCCAGCAGCTACCTAGCGGGAGGGAGCTCCTACAATGAGCAGTTCTTC TRBJ2-1 few TRBV11-3 TRBD2 17
CASSTGRRNTGELFF TGCGCCAGCAGTACAGGGAGACGGAACACCGGGGAGCTGTTTTTT TRBJ2-2 . TRBV10-1 . 15
CASSAARGNSPLHF TGTGCCAGCAGTGCGGCCAGGGGCAATTCACCCCTCCACTTT TRBJ1-6 few TRBV6-4 . 14
CASSFPVGQGYNYGYTF TGTGCCAGCAGCTTTCCTGTGGGACAGGGATATAACTATGGCTACACCTTC TRBJ1-2 . TRBV7-9 TRBD1 17
CASTRHSQETQYF TGTGCCAGCACCAGACACAGCCAAGAGACCCAGTACTTC TRBJ2-5 . TRBV6-5 . 13
CASSSPSKAGRSTDTQYF TGTGCCAGCAGTTCCCCAAGTAAGGCGGGGCGTAGCACAGATACGCAGTATTTT TRBJ2-3 . TRBV27 . 18
CASRGTGGPTDTQYF TGTGCCAGCAGGGGAACGGGAGGCCCCACAGATACGCAGTATTTT TRBJ2-3 . TRBV25-1 TRBD2 15
CASSQATSGVDIEQYF TGTGCCAGCAGCCAAGCGACTAGCGGGGTTGACATCGAGCAGTACTTC TRBJ2-7 . TRBV4-2 TRBD2 16
CASSSTEVTSYNSPLHF TGCGCCAGCAGCTCGACCGAAGTGACATCTTATAATTCACCCCTCCACTTT TRBJ1-6 few TRBV5-1 . 17
CASSPQGDTEAFF TGTGCCAGCTCACCCCAGGGGGACACTGAAGCTTTCTTT TRBJ1-1 . TRBV18 TRBD1 13
CASSMQATYTGELFF TGTGCCAGCTCCATGCAGGCGACGTACACCGGGGAGCTGTTTTTT TRBJ2-2 once TRBV18 . 15
CASSVSGSINEQFF TGTGCCAGCAGCGTTAGCGGGAGTATCAATGAGCAGTTCTTC TRBJ2-1 . TRBV9 TRBD2 14
CASSPWTSGISDTQYF TGTGCCAGCAGTCCCTGGACTAGCGGGATTTCAGATACGCAGTATTTT TRBJ2-3 . TRBV28 TRBD2 16
CASRDSGFGTIYF TGTGCCAGCAGGGACAGTGGCTTTGGCACCATATATTTT TRBJ1-3 once TRBV25-1 . 13
CASSPHGEGYQPQHF TGTGCCAGCAGCCCTCACGGGGAGGGTTATCAGCCCCAGCATTTT TRBJ1-5 . TRBV5-5 . 15
CASSLRRQTNEQFF TGTGCCAGCAGCCTACGACGACAGACCAATGAGCAGTTCTTC TRBJ2-1 . TRBV5-6 . 14
CASRPRQGRSINNQPQHF TGTGCCAGTAGACCCCGACAGGGGCGATCAATAAACAATCAGCCCCAGCATTTT TRBJ1-5 . TRBV19 TRBD1 18
CASSILGTGSDQPQHF TGTGCCAGTAGTATCCTTGGGACAGGGTCGGATCAGCCCCAGCATTTT TRBJ1-5 . TRBV19 TRBD1 16